The T cell receptor beta chain described here comes from a study of Ad26.COV2.S vaccination and SARS-CoV-2 variants. Study context: Intramuscular Ad26.COV2.S at 5x10^10 or 1x10^11 viral particles. Broader study findings: Following vaccination, spike-specific CD8+ and CD4+ T cell responses reportedly exhibited substantial breadth.

Treatment denoted: some 20 received Ad26.COV2.S at low or high dose, single or two shots; about 5 received placebo; per-sample allocation not given. Vaccine and placebo recipients were sampled on day 63 after the first injection. The donor was a Boston adult aged 18-55 years. In regard to this clone: As yet, its antigen is unknown.

TCRdb's table, derived via immunoSEQ multiplex PCR, lists solely in-frame clones and lacks some. This sample has 350,000 to 400,000 clones, with more than 85% found just once. Germline V gene data show CDR1 as SNHLY and CDR2 as FYNNEI. Trimming removed 4 bases at V and 4 bases at J, with 7 bases between. The CDR3 is made up of 12 amino acids. This clonotype was sampled from a person between 18 and 65 years old who received the Ad26.COV2.S COVID-19 vaccine or a placebo. This sample comprised peripheral blood, obtained in a trial of Ad26.COV2.S vaccine versus placebo. The chain uses TRBV2 and TRBJ2-5, with D hard to call. The CDR3 DNA reads TGTGCCAGCAGTGTTAATGGAGAGACCCAGTACTTC. The encoded protein is CASSVNGETQYF.